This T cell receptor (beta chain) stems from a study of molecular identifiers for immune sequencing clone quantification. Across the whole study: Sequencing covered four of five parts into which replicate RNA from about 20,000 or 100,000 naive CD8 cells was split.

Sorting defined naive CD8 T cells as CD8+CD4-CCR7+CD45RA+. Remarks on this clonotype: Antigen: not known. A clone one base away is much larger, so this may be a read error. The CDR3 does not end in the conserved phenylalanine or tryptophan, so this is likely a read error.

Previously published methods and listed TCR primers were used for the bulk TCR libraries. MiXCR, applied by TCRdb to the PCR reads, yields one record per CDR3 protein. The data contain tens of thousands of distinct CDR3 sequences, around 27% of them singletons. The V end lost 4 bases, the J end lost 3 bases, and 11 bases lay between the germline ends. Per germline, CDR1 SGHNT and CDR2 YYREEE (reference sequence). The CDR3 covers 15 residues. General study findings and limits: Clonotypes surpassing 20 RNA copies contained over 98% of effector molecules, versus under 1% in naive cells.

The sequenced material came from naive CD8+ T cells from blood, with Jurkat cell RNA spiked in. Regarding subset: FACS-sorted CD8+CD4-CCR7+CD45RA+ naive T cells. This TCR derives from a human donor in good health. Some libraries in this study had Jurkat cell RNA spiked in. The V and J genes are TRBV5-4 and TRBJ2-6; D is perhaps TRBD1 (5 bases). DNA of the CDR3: TGTGCCAGCAGCCTCGCAGGGTTTGGGGCCAACGTCCTGACTTGC. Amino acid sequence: CASSLAGFGANVLTC.